The next 29 T cell receptor beta chains were all read from a single sample in a study of read filtering for tumor transcriptome and immune sequencing. Molecular barcoded adaptors covering alpha/delta and beta/gamma chains were used on around 400 ng RNA. Using its own MiXCR run on the reads, TCRdb lists one record per CDR3 protein. The table shows 100,000 to 150,000 distinct CDR3 sequences, with roughly 13% occurring only once. The material sequenced was a population of CD138-negative cells sorted from bone marrow. All receptors derive from a donor aged 40 or older with multiple myeloma.

The table lists this clonotype with many counts. CDR3 sequence reads: CASSLGSGITGELFF. CDR3 sequence (DNA): TGTGCCAGCAGCTTAGGGAGCGGGATCACCGGGGAGCTGTTTTTT. The V and J genes are TRBV5-6 and TRBJ2-2; TRBD2 matches at 7 bases. Germline CDR1 reads SGHDT; CDR2 reads YYEEEE. J lost 4 bases, V lost 2 bases, and 5 bases had no gene match. The CDR3 runs to 15 residues.

The sample holds many counts of this clonotype. The genes are TRBV3-1 and TRBJ2-7, with no clear D. Trimming took 3 bases from V and 4 from J, leaving 4 bases between them. This CDR3 contains 11 residues. CDR1 LGHDT and CDR2 YNNKEL come from the germline V gene (reference sequence). CDR3 in amino acids: CASSHAYEQYF. CDR3 in DNA: TGTGCCAGCAGCCACGCGTACGAGCAGTACTTC.

Comments on this clonotype: This clone may be a read error of a much larger clone one base away. This is likely a read error, given that the CDR3 carries no conserved phenylalanine or tryptophan at its end. CDR3 DNA: TGTGCCAGCAGTTTAGACCCGAGCACAGATACGCAGTATTCT. Translated, it gives CASSLDPSTDTQYS. The chain is built from TRBV12-3 or TRBV12-4 and TRBJ2-3; D unresolved. V lost 1 base and J 0 bases, leaving 5 bases between the germline ends. This CDR3 is 14 amino acids long.

The chain is built from TRBV5-4 and TRBJ2-5; D is unclear. CDR1 and CDR2 (germline): SGHNT, YYREEE (reference sequence). There are 15 residues in the CDR3. V lost 4 bases and J 1 base, leaving 14 bases between the germline ends. The CDR3 bases are TGTGCCAGCAGCCGCAAGGTGGGCTTCCAAGAGACCCAGTACTTC. Amino acids: CASSRKVGFQETQYF.

This clonotype was found many times. V usage is TRBV5-5 and J usage is TRBJ1-1; TRBD1 is a possible D gene (5 bases). CDR3 length equals 15 residues. V dropped 5 bases and J dropped 0 bases, with 14 bases sitting between them. Germline V gene lookup returns CDR1 SGHKS and CDR2 YYEKEE (reference sequence). As DNA, the CDR3 is TGTGCCAGCAGGAGTGACAGAAACATGAACACTGAAGCTTTCTTT. It yields the protein CASRSDRNMNTEAFF.

In regard to this clonotype: A read error is possible here, since a much larger clone lies one base away. The V and J genes are TRBV4-2 and TRBJ1-4; tentative D call: TRBD1 (5 bases). The CDR3 contains 15 residues. Germline CDR1 LGHNA, CDR2 YNFKEQ. Written as DNA, the CDR3 is TGTGCCATCAGCCCAACCGGGGGGACTAATGAAAAACTGTTTTTT. Its translation: CAISPTGGTNEKLFF.

Worth noting for this clonotype: The junction departs from germline at one end; a sequencing error may be responsible. The rearrangement links TRBV27 to TRBJ2-1, with D perhaps TRBD2 (6 bases). The CDR3 sequence is 16 residues long. Germline V gene data show CDR1 as MNHEY and CDR2 as SMNVEV (reference sequence). The CDR3 is CASWGVGYDPNNEQCF. In nucleotides, the CDR3 is TGTGCCAGCTGGGGGGTGGGGTATGACCCCAACAATGAGCAGTGCTTC.

To note about this clonotype: A much larger clonotype is one base distant, so this may be a read error. In this CDR3 the conserved last residue, phenylalanine or tryptophan, is missing, so a read error is likely. The CDR3 nucleotides are TGTGCCAGTAGTATAGGGCGGGGAAGCTACGAGCAGTACCTC. The encoded protein is CASSIGRGSYEQYL. The V and J genes are TRBV19 and TRBJ2-7; D might be TRBD2 (6 bases). Trimming removed 1 base from V and 3 bases from J, with 10 bases in between. Germline CDR1 and CDR2: LNHDA and SQIVND (reference sequence). The CDR3 loop spans 14 amino acids.

For this clonotype: This likely came from a read error, as a far larger clone is one base away. This chain joins TRBV12-3 or TRBV12-4 and TRBJ2-1; 11 bases are shared with TRBD2. The CDR3 covers 16 residues. The CDR3 DNA is TGTGCCAGCACCTCGGGACTAGCGGTCTCCTACAATGGGCAGTTCTTC. Translated, it gives CASTSGLAVSYNGQFF.

Many counts were recorded for this clonotype. The chain has TRBV27 and TRBJ2-2, with TRBD2 as a possible D gene (6 bases). There are 16 residues in the CDR3. Germline loops: CDR1 MNHEY, CDR2 SMNVEV (reference sequence). Trimming stripped 6 bases from V and 6 bases from J, with 20 bases between. CDR3: CASRNLGLGKAGELFF. The CDR3 DNA follows: TGTGCCAGCAGGAACTTGGGACTCGGGAAGGCCGGGGAGCTGTTTTTT.

In its sample, this clonotype was seen once. A much more abundant neighbour one base away suggests this may be a read error. The chain joins TRBV7-9 to TRBJ2-7, with TRBD1 matching over 7 bases. Germline V CDR1 and CDR2: SEHNR, FQNEAQ (reference sequence). This CDR3 has 12 amino acids. CDR3 sequence reads: CAGSQGTVEQYF. CDR3 sequence (DNA): TGTGCCGGCAGCCAAGGGACAGTCGAGCAGTACTTC.

This clonotype was observed many times. The genes are TRBV7-9 and TRBJ2-1, with 12 bases identical to TRBD2. V lost 6 bases and J lost 1; bases outside the gene matches: 7. This CDR3 has 17 residues. The germline gives CDR1 SEHNR, CDR2 FQNEAQ (reference sequence). The CDR3 nucleotides are TGTGCCAGCAGTTCCGGACTAGCGGGATATTCCTACAATGAGCAGTTCTTC. Translating gives CASSSGLAGYSYNEQFF. The whole variable domain, remainder taken from reference TRBV7-9 and TRBJ2-1, is DTGVSQNPRHKITKRGQNVTFRCDPISEHNRLYWYRQTLGQGPEFLTYFQNEAQLEKSRLLSDRFSAERPKGSFSTLEIQRTEQGDSAMYLCASSSGLAGYSYNEQFFGPGTRLTVL.

This clonotype was counted at least ten times. J is TRBJ2-3 and V is TRBV6-2 or TRBV6-3, with TRBD1 matching 7 bases. This CDR3 spans 13 amino acids. Germline assignment: CDR1 MNHEY and CDR2 SVGEGT. V shed 5 bases, J shed 5 bases, and the junction held 4 bases outside the gene matches. The CDR3 loop reads CASSTNRGDTQYF. For the CDR3, the DNA is TGTGCCAGCAGTACCAACAGGGGAGATACGCAGTATTTT.

This clonotype was seen many times. V is TRBV7-8 and J is TRBJ2-2; maybe TRBD2 (6 bases). Trimming left V 9 bases short and J 2 bases short, with 16 bases between. Germline V gene sequence: CDR1 SGHVS, CDR2 FQNEAQ. CDR3 length equals 15 residues. This CDR3 reads CASAPRDSNTGELFF. The CDR3, as DNA: TGTGCCAGTGCCCCCCGGGACTCTAACACCGGGGAGCTGTTTTTT.

This clonotype was detected many times. The gene calls are TRBV29-1 and TRBJ2-7; 13 nucleotides agree with TRBD2. V lost 1 base and J lost 5; bases outside the gene matches: 5. The germline CDR1 and CDR2 sequences are SQVTM and ANQGSEA. The CDR3 is 15 amino acids. The DNA for the CDR3 is TGCAGCGTTGAAGGGACTAGCGGGAGAGAACACGAGCAGTACTTC. Translation gives CSVEGTSGREHEQYF.

This clonotype has a count of ten or more. The rearrangement links TRBV20-1 to TRBJ1-1; 9 bases match TRBD1. V gave up 5 bases and J gave up 7 bases; unmatched junction bases: 5. This CDR3 contains 12 residues. Germline V gene lookup returns CDR1 DFQATT and CDR2 SNEGSKA (reference sequence). The CDR3 DNA follows: TGCAGTGCTTCTGGACAGGGGAATGAAGCTTTCTTT. Encoded protein: CSASGQGNEAFF.

This clonotype was detected ten times or more. The chain is built from TRBV10-3 and TRBJ1-5, with a tentative D call TRBD1 (6 bases). Per germline, CDR1 ENHRY and CDR2 SYGVKD. Between the trimmed V and J ends, which lost 7 bases and 4 bases, there was a span of 11 bases. The CDR3 is made up of 13 amino acids. CDR3 in amino acids: CAINSGENQPQHF. Written as DNA, the CDR3 is TGTGCCATCAACTCAGGGGAGAATCAGCCCCAGCATTTT.

The sample holds many counts of this clonotype. The chain couples TRBV7-2 to TRBJ2-1; D gene uncertain. This CDR3 region has 14 residues. Germline V gene lookup returns CDR1 SGHTA and CDR2 FQGNSA. Trimming took off 5 bases at V and 3 bases at J, with 11 bases between the two ends. CDR3 DNA: TGTGCCAGCAGCCTGGACGTCCTCTACAATGAGCAGTTCTTC. Translating it yields CASSLDVLYNEQFF.

This clonotype was picked up many times. The rearrangement links TRBV4-3 to TRBJ1-4; D is ambiguous. Trimming left V 5 bases short and J 7 bases short, with 17 bases between. The CDR3 consists of 15 residues. The germline V gene encodes CDR1 LGHNA and CDR2 YSLEER. CDR3 nucleotides: TGCGCCAGCAGCACCAACGAGGGCCGGGGTGAAAAACTGTTTTTT. Amino acid sequence: CASSTNEGRGEKLFF.

In this sample, this clonotype turned up a few times. The CDR3 end shows no conserved phenylalanine or tryptophan, and so a read error is likely. The rearrangement uses TRBV7-9 and TRBJ2-7; D is perhaps TRBD1 or TRBD2 (5 bases each). Germline V gene data show CDR1 as SEHNR and CDR2 as FQNEAQ (reference sequence). Trimming took off 4 bases at V and 3 bases at J, with 19 bases between the two ends. The CDR3 has 16 amino acids. The CDR3 reads CASSSNRLGRNYEQYL. Written as DNA, the CDR3 is TGTGCCAGCAGCTCCAACCGCCTGGGACGTAACTACGAGCAGTACCTC.

At least ten counts were recorded for this clonotype. The gene calls are TRBV5-1 and TRBJ2-7; 13 nucleotides align to TRBD2. Germline lookup yields CDR1 SGHRS and CDR2 YFSETQ. J was trimmed by 1 base and V by 4 bases; bases with no gene match: 5. The CDR3 spans 16 residues. Written as DNA, the CDR3 is TGCGCCAGCAGCGCCCGACTAGCGGGAGGATCCTACGAGCAGTACTTC. As protein: CASSARLAGGSYEQYF.

This clonotype was recorded many times. J is TRBJ2-7 and V is TRBV7-2; 10 nucleotides align to TRBD2. The CDR3 is made up of 15 amino acids. V lost 5 bases, J lost 2 bases, and 6 bases stayed unmatched. Germline loops: CDR1 SGHTA, CDR2 FQGNSA. CDR3 DNA: TGTGCCAGCAGCGCTGGACTAGCGGCAACCTACGAGCAGTACTTC. Its protein product is CASSAGLAATYEQYF.

This chain connects TRBV6-6 to TRBJ2-1; the D is unclear. The CDR3 spans 13 residues. Between the trimmed V and J ends, which lost 5 bases and 10 bases, there was a span of 15 bases. CDR1 MNHNY and CDR2 SVGAGI come from the germline V gene (reference sequence). The CDR3 DNA reads as TGTGCCAGCAGTGTGGTCTTAGCTATCGAGCAGTTCTTC. This encodes CASSVVLAIEQFF.

This clonotype has a count of ten or more. The J gene is TRBJ2-1, the V gene TRBV7-3, with D maybe TRBD1 (6 bases). Germline CDR1 reads SGHTA; CDR2 reads FQGTGA. V lost 5 bases, J lost 5 bases, and 16 bases lay in between. The CDR3 is 15 residues long. CDR3 DNA sequence: TGTGCCAGCAGCGCTACCGGGGACAATAACAATGAGCAGTTCTTC. This sequence encodes CASSATGDNNNEQFF. The full variable domain, with the rest looked up from reference TRBV7-3 and TRBJ2-1, is GAGVSQTPSNKVTEKGKYVELRCDPISGHTALYWYRQSLGQGPEFLIYFQGTGAADDSGLPNDRFFAVRPEGSVSTLKIQRTERGDSAVYLCASSATGDNNNEQFFGPGTRLTVL.

At least ten counts were recorded for this clonotype. The chain has TRBV6-5 and TRBJ2-7, with 8 bases lining up with TRBD2. V shed 0 bases, J shed 2 bases, and the junction held 6 bases outside the gene matches. CDR1 is MNHEY, CDR2 SVGAGI, per germline. The CDR3 consists of 16 residues. The DNA for the CDR3 is TGTGCCAGCAGTTACTCCTCGGGAGGGGAGGCCTACGAGCAGTACTTC. Its protein is CASSYSSGGEAYEQYF.

This clonotype was picked up many times. The chain carries TRBV6-5 and TRBJ2-1; possible D gene TRBD2, 6 bases. The V and J ends lost 2 bases and 0 bases respectively, with 11 bases between them. The germline V gene encodes CDR1 MNHEY and CDR2 SVGAGI. The CDR3 is 16 amino acids. The CDR3 region is CASSYGGMSSYNEQFF. CDR3 in DNA: TGTGCCAGCAGTTACGGCGGGATGAGCTCCTACAATGAGCAGTTCTTC.

Turning to this clonotype: A far bigger clonotype differs at one base, so this is likely a read error. The V call is TRBV10-3, the J call TRBJ2-1; 9 nucleotides align to TRBD1. Germline CDR1 reads ENHRY; CDR2 reads SYGVKD. The CDR3 contains 15 residues. The CDR3 DNA reads TGCGCCAGCAGTTGGGGACAGGGAACTAACAATGAGCAGTTCTTC. As protein: CASSWGQGTNNEQFF.

This clonotype occurred many times. J is TRBJ2-1 and V is TRBV19; 8 nucleotides line up with TRBD2. Germline lookup yields CDR1 LNHDA and CDR2 SQIVND (reference sequence). This CDR3 has 13 amino acids. The V segment lost 9 bases and the J segment 6 bases; nucleotides outside the gene matches: 7. CDR3 DNA: TGTGCCAGCGTGAGTAGCGGGATCAATGAGCAGTTCTTC. It is translated as CASVSSGINEQFF.

In its sample, this clonotype was seen once. A much larger clone lies a single base off, so this may be a read error. The chain recombines TRBV12-3 or TRBV12-4 with TRBJ2-7; either TRBD1 or TRBD2 may fit D (5 bases each). The CDR3 sequence is 14 residues long. The CDR3 DNA sequence: TGTGCCAGCAGTCTCCAGGGAGAGGCCTACAAGCAGTACTTC. This gives the protein CASSLQGEAYKQYF.